Listed below are T cell receptor beta chains from one sample, sequenced in a study of T cells in Graves' hyperthyroidism and ophthalmopathy. TCRdb processed the multiplex PCR reads anew with MiXCR; each CDR3 protein has one entry. Here the sample spans 45,000 or so distinct CDR3 sequences, 45% to 50% being singletons. Source material: peripheral blood or thyroid tissue (not recorded which). These receptors came from a woman in her 50s with Graves' hyperthyroidism. CDR3s include the opening cysteine and the closing phenylalanine or tryptophan. A D gene is named only where the DNA matches it firmly. The size entry is marked missing in some rows and otherwise reads once, few, many or a size class.

CDR3nt: TGTGCCACCTCCCGGGACTCAAACTACGAGCAGTACTTC
CDR3aa: CATSRDSNYEQYF
abundance: -
d_gene: -
j_gene: TRBJ2-7
v_gene: TRBV15

CDR3nt: TGCAGTGCTAAGGAAGCGGGAGGAGAGACCCAGTACTTC
CDR3aa: CSAKEAGGETQYF
abundance: -
d_gene: TRBD2
j_gene: TRBJ2-5
v_gene: TRBV20-1

CDR3nt: TGTGCCAGCAGCTTAGCGTTTAGGGGTCGAGGCTCTAACTATGGCTACACCTTC
CDR3aa: CASSLAFRGRGSNYGYTF
abundance: many
d_gene: -
j_gene: TRBJ1-2
v_gene: TRBV7-2

CDR3nt: TGTGCCAGCAGCTTAGGGACTAGCGCGTACCAAGAGACCCAGTACTTC
CDR3aa: CASSLGTSAYQETQYF
abundance: -
d_gene: TRBD2
j_gene: TRBJ2-5
v_gene: TRBV7-2

CDR3nt: TGTGCCAGCAGGAAGAATCAAGGGGGCGGAGAGACCCAGTACTTC
CDR3aa: CASRKNQGGGETQYF
abundance: -
d_gene: TRBD1
j_gene: TRBJ2-5
v_gene: TRBV24-1

CDR3nt: TGCAGTGCTAGCTTGACCAGCAATCAGTCCCAGCATTTT
CDR3aa: CSASLTSNQSQHF
abundance: -
d_gene: -
j_gene: TRBJ1-5
v_gene: TRBV20-1

CDR3nt: TGCGCCATCAGCGAGAGAGGTTGGGAGCCGTTTTTT
CDR3aa: CAISERGWEPFF
abundance: few
d_gene: -
j_gene: TRBJ2-2
v_gene: TRBV10-3

CDR3nt: TGCGCCAGCAGCTGGGACAGGGACTACGAGCAGTACTTC
CDR3aa: CASSWDRDYEQYF
abundance: -
d_gene: TRBD1
j_gene: TRBJ2-7
v_gene: TRBV10-2

CDR3nt: TGTGCCAGCAGGCCAGACGGGACAGGGGTCACCGGGGAGCTGTTTTTT
CDR3aa: CASRPDGTGVTGELFF
abundance: few
d_gene: TRBD1
j_gene: TRBJ2-2
v_gene: TRBV28

CDR3nt: TGTGCCAGCAGCTTTCCCCCGGGTGGGAAGACTGAAGCTTTCTTT
CDR3aa: CASSFPPGGKTEAFF
abundance: -
d_gene: -
j_gene: TRBJ1-1
v_gene: TRBV7-6

CDR3nt: TGTGCCAGCAGTCCTATTCTACAGGGGGCTGGCGGCTACACCTTC
CDR3aa: CASSPILQGAGGYTF
abundance: -
d_gene: TRBD1
j_gene: TRBJ1-2
v_gene: TRBV28

CDR3nt: TGTGCCAGCAGTTTCGGCGGGTGGGGGAGAGCTGAAGCTTTCTTT
CDR3aa: CASSFGGWGRAEAFF
abundance: many
d_gene: -
j_gene: TRBJ1-1
v_gene: TRBV28

CDR3nt: TGTGCCAGCAGCCGGGGACTAGCGGGAGTCGAGCAGTACTTC
CDR3aa: CASSRGLAGVEQYF
abundance: -
d_gene: TRBD2
j_gene: TRBJ2-7
v_gene: TRBV7-2

CDR3nt: TGTACCAGCAGCTTAGCCGGGACCAACTACGAGCAGTACTTC
CDR3aa: CTSSLAGTNYEQYF
abundance: -
d_gene: -
j_gene: TRBJ2-7
v_gene: TRBV7-2

CDR3nt: TGTGCCATCAGTGAGCCTACAGGGGGCGACTATGGCTACACCTTC
CDR3aa: CAISEPTGGDYGYTF
abundance: -
d_gene: TRBD1
j_gene: TRBJ1-2
v_gene: TRBV10-3

CDR3nt: TGTGCCAGCAGCTCTAGCGCCGGGACAGGGGCCGAGCAGTACTTC
CDR3aa: CASSSSAGTGAEQYF
abundance: -
d_gene: TRBD1
j_gene: TRBJ2-7
v_gene: TRBV7-8

CDR3nt: TGTGCCATCAGTGCTACGAGGAGCTCCTATAATTCACCCCTCCACTTT
CDR3aa: CAISATRSSYNSPLHF
abundance: many
d_gene: -
j_gene: TRBJ1-6
v_gene: TRBV10-3

CDR3nt: TGCGCCAGCAGCCAAGACGCTGGTACTAGCGGGAGGCTCTGGGGGACCGGGGAGCTGTTTTTT
CDR3aa: CASSQDAGTSGRLWGTGELFF
abundance: few
d_gene: TRBD2
j_gene: TRBJ2-2
v_gene: TRBV4-1

CDR3nt: TGTGCCAGTAGCACGAGGGAAAATACGCAGTATTTT
CDR3aa: CASSTRENTQYF
abundance: many
d_gene: -
j_gene: TRBJ2-3
v_gene: TRBV19

CDR3nt: TGTGCTAGCAGCTCGGGACCGGAACAGCCCCAGCATTTT
CDR3aa: CASSSGPEQPQHF
abundance: -
d_gene: -
j_gene: TRBJ1-5
v_gene: TRBV7-7

CDR3nt: TGTGCCAGCAGCTTGATACAGGGGGCGAACTACGAGCAGTACTTC
CDR3aa: CASSLIQGANYEQYF
abundance: few
d_gene: TRBD1
j_gene: TRBJ2-7
v_gene: TRBV5-6

CDR3nt: TGTGCCACCAGCAGCCGGGACAGGGAAGCGGGGAGCTTTTTTTTT
CDR3aa: CATSSRDREAGSFFF
abundance: -
d_gene: TRBD1
j_gene: TRBJ2-2
v_gene: TRBV15

CDR3nt: TGCGCCAGCAGCCAAGACCCGGGTCCCTACGAGCAGTACTTC
CDR3aa: CASSQDPGPYEQYF
abundance: -
d_gene: -
j_gene: TRBJ2-7
v_gene: TRBV4-1

CDR3nt: TGTGCCAGCAGTGATCGGGACAGCGGTGATCAGCCCCAGCATTTT
CDR3aa: CASSDRDSGDQPQHF
abundance: few
d_gene: TRBD1
j_gene: TRBJ1-5
v_gene: TRBV25-1

CDR3nt: TGTGCCAGCAGCCAAGAGACCTTAGGGAGGGAGACCCAGTACTTC
CDR3aa: CASSQETLGRETQYF
abundance: -
d_gene: -
j_gene: TRBJ2-5
v_gene: TRBV7-6

CDR3nt: TGCAGCGCCACAGGGGCTATGAACACTGAAGCTTTCTTT
CDR3aa: CSATGAMNTEAFF
abundance: few
d_gene: TRBD1
j_gene: TRBJ1-1
v_gene: TRBV29-1

CDR3nt: TGCGCCAGCAGCTGGGGGACAGGGGGCCTCTACGAGCAGTACTTC
CDR3aa: CASSWGTGGLYEQYF
abundance: many
d_gene: TRBD1
j_gene: TRBJ2-7
v_gene: TRBV5-1

CDR3nt: TGCGCCAGCAGCTTGACTAGCATAAATCGGGACACCGGGGAGCTGTTTTTT
CDR3aa: CASSLTSINRDTGELFF
abundance: -
d_gene: -
j_gene: TRBJ2-2
v_gene: TRBV5-1

CDR3nt: TGTGCCAGCAGCCCGAACACCATATATTTT
CDR3aa: CASSPNTIYF
abundance: -
d_gene: -
j_gene: TRBJ1-3
v_gene: TRBV9

CDR3nt: TGTGCCAGCAGTTACCAGGGGACCCAGTACTTC
CDR3aa: CASSYQGTQYF
abundance: -
d_gene: -
j_gene: TRBJ2-5
v_gene: TRBV6-5

CDR3nt: TGTGCCATCAGTGACGGGGCCTTGTCACCCCTCCACTTT
CDR3aa: CAISDGALSPLHF
abundance: few
d_gene: -
j_gene: TRBJ1-6
v_gene: TRBV10-3

CDR3nt: TGTGCCAGCAGACGGGACAGGGGGTTCGGTGCTTTCTTT
CDR3aa: CASRRDRGFGAFF
abundance: many
d_gene: TRBD1
j_gene: TRBJ1-1
v_gene: TRBV28

CDR3nt: -
CDR3aa: CASSFYICSARDDRFIETQYF
abundance: once
d_gene: -
j_gene: TRBJ2-7
v_gene: TRBV7-7

CDR3nt: TGTGCCAGCAGCAGAGGACAGGGGGTGGGCACTGAAGCTTTCTTT
CDR3aa: CASSRGQGVGTEAFF
abundance: -
d_gene: TRBD1
j_gene: TRBJ1-1
v_gene: TRBV7-6

CDR3nt: TGTGCCAGCAGCCCCCGCGGGAGCTCCTACGAGCAGTACTTC
CDR3aa: CASSPRGSSYEQYF
abundance: -
d_gene: TRBD2
j_gene: TRBJ2-7
v_gene: TRBV7-6

CDR3nt: TGCAGTGCTAGAGATCGTGGGACGGCCTTCTATGGCTACACCTTC
CDR3aa: CSARDRGTAFYGYTF
abundance: many
d_gene: -
j_gene: TRBJ1-2
v_gene: TRBV20-1

CDR3nt: TGTGCCAGCAGCTTAGATTTGGGGGGCGTGGGTCAGCCCCAGCATTTT
CDR3aa: CASSLDLGGVGQPQHF
abundance: -
d_gene: -
j_gene: TRBJ1-5
v_gene: TRBV7-9

CDR3nt: TGTGCCAGCAGCCGGGTAGCGGGAGGGCACGAGACCCAGTACTTC
CDR3aa: CASSRVAGGHETQYF
abundance: many
d_gene: TRBD2
j_gene: TRBJ2-5
v_gene: TRBV7-3

CDR3nt: TGTGCCAGCAGTTCACCCCCATGGGGGTACGAGCAGTACTTC
CDR3aa: CASSSPPWGYEQYF
abundance: many
d_gene: -
j_gene: TRBJ2-7
v_gene: TRBV28

CDR3nt: TGTGCCACCAGCCCGGCAGGGAACCAAGAGACCCAGTACTTC
CDR3aa: CATSPAGNQETQYF
abundance: -
d_gene: -
j_gene: TRBJ2-5
v_gene: TRBV15

CDR3nt: TGCAGTGAGGGGACTAGCGGGATTCCCCCCTACGAGCAGTACTTC
CDR3aa: CSEGTSGIPPYEQYF
abundance: -
d_gene: TRBD2
j_gene: TRBJ2-7
v_gene: TRBV20-1

CDR3nt: TGCAATTCCCGGCTGGCCAACACTGAAGCTTTCTTT
CDR3aa: CNSRLANTEAFF
abundance: -
d_gene: -
j_gene: TRBJ1-1
v_gene: TRBV20-1

CDR3nt: TGTGCCAGCAGCTTCCTAGAGCCCGGGGAGCTGTTTTTT
CDR3aa: CASSFLEPGELFF
abundance: many
d_gene: -
j_gene: TRBJ2-2
v_gene: TRBV5-8

CDR3nt: TGTGCCAGCAGGACGGGGGGTGCGAACTATGGCTACACCTTC
CDR3aa: CASRTGGANYGYTF
abundance: -
d_gene: -
j_gene: TRBJ1-2
v_gene: TRBV6-4

CDR3nt: TGCAGTGCTAGAAGGACTAGCGGGAGTTGGGAGCAGTACTTC
CDR3aa: CSARRTSGSWEQYF
abundance: many
d_gene: TRBD2
j_gene: TRBJ2-7
v_gene: TRBV20-1

CDR3nt: TGTGCCAGCAGCTTAGACGCCCTAGCGGGAGCGGGCGGGGAGCTGTTTTTT
CDR3aa: CASSLDALAGAGGELFF
abundance: many
d_gene: TRBD2
j_gene: TRBJ2-2
v_gene: TRBV13

CDR3nt: TGTGCCACCCGGACAGGGGGCACTGAAGCTTTCTTT
CDR3aa: CATRTGGTEAFF
abundance: once
d_gene: TRBD1
j_gene: TRBJ1-1
v_gene: TRBV5-4

CDR3nt: TGTGCCAGCAGCTTAGGTTCCGGGACAGGGGCTGAAAAGCTGTTTTTT
CDR3aa: CASSLGSGTGAEKLFF
abundance: -
d_gene: TRBD1
j_gene: TRBJ1-4
v_gene: TRBV11-2

CDR3nt: TGTAAATGGAGGGTAGTATGGCCCCAGCATTTT
CDR3aa: CKWRVVWPQHF
abundance: many
d_gene: -
j_gene: TRBJ1-5
v_gene: TRBV30

CDR3nt: TGTGCCAGCAGCCAAGACTGGGGGGAACAAGAGACCCAGTACTTC
CDR3aa: CASSQDWGEQETQYF
abundance: many
d_gene: -
j_gene: TRBJ2-5
v_gene: TRBV3-1

CDR3nt: TGTGCCAGCAGTTTAGGGGTCTCCGGGACAGGGGAGGGCTACACCTTC
CDR3aa: CASSLGVSGTGEGYTF
abundance: many
d_gene: TRBD1
j_gene: TRBJ1-2
v_gene: TRBV28

CDR3nt: TGTGCCAGCAGTGCTGCGGGGGACTCTGGGGCCAACGTCCTGACTTTC
CDR3aa: CASSAAGDSGANVLTF
abundance: -
d_gene: TRBD2
j_gene: TRBJ2-6
v_gene: TRBV25-1

CDR3nt: TGTGCCAGCAGTGCAAAACAGGTTACTAATGACAGGGGTGGCTACACCTTC
CDR3aa: CASSAKQVTNDRGGYTF
abundance: -
d_gene: TRBD1
j_gene: TRBJ1-2
v_gene: TRBV25-1

CDR3nt: TGTGCCATCAGTGACCCGGACGGTTATGGCTACACCTTC
CDR3aa: CAISDPDGYGYTF
abundance: few
d_gene: -
j_gene: TRBJ1-2
v_gene: TRBV10-3

CDR3nt: TGTGCCAGCAGTGGGACAGCCAACTATGGCTACACCTTC
CDR3aa: CASSGTANYGYTF
abundance: many
d_gene: -
j_gene: TRBJ1-2
v_gene: TRBV2

CDR3nt: TGTGCCAGCAGAGAAGACAGGGGCGGAGAGACCCAGCATTTT
CDR3aa: CASREDRGGETQHF
abundance: -
d_gene: TRBD1
j_gene: TRBJ1-5
v_gene: TRBV2

CDR3nt: TGCGCCAGCAGCCAAGATATGGCAGGGAGCATTGGCTACACCTTC
CDR3aa: CASSQDMAGSIGYTF
abundance: many
d_gene: -
j_gene: TRBJ1-2
v_gene: TRBV4-1

CDR3nt: TGTGCCAGCAACCCAGGGGACCAGGAGGATACGCAGTATTTT
CDR3aa: CASNPGDQEDTQYF
abundance: many
d_gene: -
j_gene: TRBJ2-3
v_gene: TRBV9

CDR3nt: TGTGCCAGCAGTTTGTCCGGGGCCGCTAGGATAGATACGCAGTATTTT
CDR3aa: CASSLSGAARIDTQYF
abundance: -
d_gene: -
j_gene: TRBJ2-3
v_gene: TRBV28